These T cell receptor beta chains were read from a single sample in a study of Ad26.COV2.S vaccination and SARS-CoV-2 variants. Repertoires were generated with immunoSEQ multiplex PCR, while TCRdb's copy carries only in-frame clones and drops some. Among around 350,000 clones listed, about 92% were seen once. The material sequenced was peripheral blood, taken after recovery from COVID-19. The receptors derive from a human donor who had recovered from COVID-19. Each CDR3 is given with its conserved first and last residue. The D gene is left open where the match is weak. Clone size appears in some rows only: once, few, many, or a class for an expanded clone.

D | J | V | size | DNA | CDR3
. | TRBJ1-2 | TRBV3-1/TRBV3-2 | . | TGTGCCAGCAGCCAAGATCTCCCACGGGGGGCGTACTTCTATGGCTACACCTTC | CASSQDLPRGAYFYGYTF
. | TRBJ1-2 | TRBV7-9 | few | TGTGCCAGCAGCTTAGATCGGGACATGATAGCTAACTATGGCTACACCTTC | CASSLDRDMIANYGYTF
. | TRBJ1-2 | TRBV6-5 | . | TGTGCCAGCGGCCCGGGGGGCTCCCACTATGGCTACACCTTC | CASGPGGSHYGYTF
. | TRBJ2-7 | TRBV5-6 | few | TGTGCCAGCAGCTTGACCGTTAACGAGCAGTACTTC | CASSLTVNEQYF
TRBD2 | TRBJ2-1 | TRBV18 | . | TGTGCCAGCTCCCTAACTGAAGTAGCGGGTGAACTCTACAATGAGCAGTTCTTC | CASSLTEVAGELYNEQFF
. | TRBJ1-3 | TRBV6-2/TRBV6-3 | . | TGTGCCAGCAGTTACTCGAATCGGGGGCTAAGGTATTCTGGAAACACCATATATTTT | CASSYSNRGLRYSGNTIYF
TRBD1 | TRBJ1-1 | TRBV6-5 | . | TGTGCCAGCAATTTTATAGGGGGCGGGAACACTGAAGCTTTCTTT | CASNFIGGGNTEAFF
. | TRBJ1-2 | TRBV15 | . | TGTGCCACCAGCAGAGGGTTCACAGGCGACTATGGCTACACCTTC | CATSRGFTGDYGYTF
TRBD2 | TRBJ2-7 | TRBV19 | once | TGTGCCAGTAGTATAATAGCGGGGGATTACGAGCAGTACTTC | CASSIIAGDYEQYF
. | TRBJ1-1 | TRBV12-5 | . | TGTGCTAGTGGTTTGGTACTCAGGGGTGGGGCAATGAACACTGAAGCTTTCTTT | CASGLVLRGGAMNTEAFF
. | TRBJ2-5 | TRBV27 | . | TGTGCCAGCAGTTTATCGAAAGGGCACAAGGAGACCCAGTACTTC | CASSLSKGHKETQYF
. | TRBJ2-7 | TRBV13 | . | TGTGCCAGCAGCCCAGACACAGATTCCTACGAGCAGTACTTC | CASSPDTDSYEQYF
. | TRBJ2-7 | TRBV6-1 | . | TGTGCCAGCAGTGAAGCCCTCGGCCTTGGGGTGAACGAGCAGTACTTC | CASSEALGLGVNEQYF
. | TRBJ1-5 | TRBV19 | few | TGTGCCAGTAGTACAGGGGCGGATAGCAATCAGCCCCAGCATTTT | CASSTGADSNQPQHF
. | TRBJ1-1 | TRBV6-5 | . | TGTGCCAGCTTGACAGTGAACACTGAAGCTTTCTTT | CASLTVNTEAFF
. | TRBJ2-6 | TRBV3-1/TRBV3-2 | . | TGTGCCAGCAGCCAACCAGGGACTGGGGCCAACGTCCTGACTTTC | CASSQPGTGANVLTF
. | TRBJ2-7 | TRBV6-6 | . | TGTGCCAGCAGTTACGACCTCTACGAGCAGTACTTC | CASSYDLYEQYF
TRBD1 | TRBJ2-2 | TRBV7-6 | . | TGTGCCAGCACCCGGTGGCAGGGGGAAGCCGACACCGGGGAGCTGTTTTTT | CASTRWQGEADTGELFF
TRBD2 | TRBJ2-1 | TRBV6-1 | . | TGTGCCAGCAGTGGACAGGGTCCTACTAGCGGGGGACTCAATGAGCAGTTCTTC | CASSGQGPTSGGLNEQFF
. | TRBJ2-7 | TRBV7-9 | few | TGTGCCAGCAGCTTACTCGGGACGGCAGAGTTCCTCTCCTACGAGCAGTACTTC | CASSLLGTAEFLSYEQYF
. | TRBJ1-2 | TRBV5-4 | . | TGTGCCAGCAGCTTGCCCCAGCGGGGCTACACCTTC | CASSLPQRGYTF
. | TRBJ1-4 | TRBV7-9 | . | TGTGCCAGCAGCTTACAAGGTCGGGATGAAAAACTGTTTTTT | CASSLQGRDEKLFF
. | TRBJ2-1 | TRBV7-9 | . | TGTGCCAGCAGCACCGCCACCGGACATAATGAGCAGTTCTTC | CASSTATGHNEQFF
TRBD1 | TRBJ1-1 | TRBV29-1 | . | TGCAGCGTCGCCGGGACAGTGAACACTGAAGCTTTCTTT | CSVAGTVNTEAFF
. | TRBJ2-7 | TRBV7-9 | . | TGTGCCAGCACCCAACAAGAATCGAACGAGCAGTACTTC | CASTQQESNEQYF
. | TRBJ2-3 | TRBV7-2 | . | TGTGCCAGCAGCCCATTGGTAGTTTCAACTACGCAGTATTTT | CASSPLVVSTTQYF
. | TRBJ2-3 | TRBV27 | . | TGTGCCAGCAGCAGAGGGGATAGCACAGATACGCAGTATTTT | CASSRGDSTDTQYF
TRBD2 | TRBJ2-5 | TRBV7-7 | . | TGTGCCAGCAGCTTGGGGTTAGCGGGGGGGTCCACAGAGACCCAGTACTTC | CASSLGLAGGSTETQYF
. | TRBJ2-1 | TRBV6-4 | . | TGTGCCAGCAGTGACCGCAGAGGGAATGAGCAGTTCTTC | CASSDRRGNEQFF
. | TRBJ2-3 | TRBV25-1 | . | TGTGCCAGCAGTGAATATCTAGACTACACAGATACGCAGTATTTT | CASSEYLDYTDTQYF
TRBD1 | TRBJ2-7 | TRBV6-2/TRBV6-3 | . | TGTGCCAGCAGTAAACTCGCCCGGACAGGGGAGTACGAGCAGTACTTC | CASSKLARTGEYEQYF
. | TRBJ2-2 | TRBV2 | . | TGTGCCAGCCAGGACGGGGAGCTGTTTTTT | CASQDGELFF
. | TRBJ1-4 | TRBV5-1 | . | TGCGCCAGCAGGCGGGGGGCTGGGGAAAAACTGTTTTTT | CASRRGAGEKLFF
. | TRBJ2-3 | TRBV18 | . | TGTGCCAGCTCACCACTTTCAGCCTCGCTTGGTACAGATACGCAGTATTTT | CASSPLSASLGTDTQYF
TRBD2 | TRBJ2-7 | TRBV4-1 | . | TGCGCCAGCAGCCAAGAAACCGCTAGCGGGGGGGCCTGGAACGAGCAGTACTTC | CASSQETASGGAWNEQYF
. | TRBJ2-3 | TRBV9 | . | TGTGCCAGCACCACTGGCGGGGTGTACACAGATACGCAGTATTTT | CASTTGGVYTDTQYF
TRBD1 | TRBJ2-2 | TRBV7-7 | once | TGTGCCAGCAGCTTACCCAGGGGGACGGGGGAGCTGTTTTTT | CASSLPRGTGELFF
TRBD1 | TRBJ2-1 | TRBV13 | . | TGTGCCAGCAGCTTCGGGACAGGGTATTACAATGAGCAGTTCTTC | CASSFGTGYYNEQFF
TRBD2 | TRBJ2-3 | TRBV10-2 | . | TGCGCCAGCAGTGAGTCAGTTGTCCTCGGGCTAGCGGGGGGCCCCACAGATACGCAGTATTTT | CASSESVVLGLAGGPTDTQYF
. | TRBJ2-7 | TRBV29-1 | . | TGCAGCGTTGACGGAAAACCCATGGGGGAGCAGTACTTC | CSVDGKPMGEQYF
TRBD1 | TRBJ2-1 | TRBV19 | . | TGTGCCAGTAGTATCAGGGACAGAATTTACAATGAGCAGTTCTTC | CASSIRDRIYNEQFF
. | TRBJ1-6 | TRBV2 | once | TGTGCCAGTAGACAGACCCCCAATTCACCCCTCCACTTT | CASRQTPNSPLHF
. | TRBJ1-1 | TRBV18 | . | TGTGCCAGCTCACCGGGGACTACGAACACTGAAGCTTTCTTT | CASSPGTTNTEAFF
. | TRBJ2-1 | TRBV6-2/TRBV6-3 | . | TGTGCCAGCAGTGGCGCTAGTAGCTCCTACAATGAGCAGTTCTTC | CASSGASSSYNEQFF
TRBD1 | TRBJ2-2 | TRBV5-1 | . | TGCGCCAGCAGCTTAACGGCAGGGGGCACCGGGGAGCTGTTTTTT | CASSLTAGGTGELFF
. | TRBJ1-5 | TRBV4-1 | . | TGCGCCAGCAGCCAAGCTATGGGAGAGGGTCAGCCCCAGCATTTT | CASSQAMGEGQPQHF